The TCR beta chain described here comes from a study of cytomegalovirus exposure and HLA in healthy donors. Study-wide findings and caveats: TCR beta V- and J-gene trimming was later associated with a missense DCLRE1C variant. Using a false discovery rate of 0.05, a later analysis showed that 16,951 TCR beta sequences were associated with HLA alleles. Roughly even sequencing depth across donors was the assumption behind the presence/absence analyses.

The PCR made use of 60 Vbeta and 13 Jbeta primers. Here immunoSEQ multiplex PCR was the method, and the copy in TCRdb shows in-frame clones only, minus some. The data contain about 150,000 clones, nearly 80% of them seen just once; the ten biggest clones take up 9.5% to 15%. The germline V gene encodes CDR1 MDHEN and CDR2 SYDVKM. V lost 4 bases to trimming and J lost 4 bases; unmatched junction nucleotides: 7. The CDR3 runs 15 residues. This clone was seen a few times. Its antigen is unknown. What was sequenced was PBMCs. This clonotype originated in a man younger than 45 in good health and CMV-seropositive. This chain connects TRBV28 to TRBJ1-3; TRBD1 matches at 7 bases. DNA for the CDR3: TGTGCCAGCAGTTCGAGGGGGCTGGAAGGAAACACCATATATTTT. This translates into CASSSRGLEGNTIYF.